This T cell receptor beta chain was obtained from a study of blood T cell repertoires in COVID-19. Across the whole study: Donors in the United States, Italy and Spain gave samples during acute or convalescent COVID-19. Nucleic acid was either cDNA or gDNA, and it came from T cells, B-cell-depleted T cells, or PBMCs.

The germline V gene encodes CDR1 LGHDT and CDR2 YNNKEL (reference sequence). The CDR3 runs 16 residues. The J segment lost 2 bases and the V segment lost 0 bases, leaving 2 bases of the junction unmatched. Authors' processing steps: Nucleated cell counts were estimated from reference gene primer amplification. Sequenced by immunoSEQ multiplex PCR; TCRdb stores in-frame clones only, minus some. V and J calls and clone size are those listed in that table; D and trimming were worked out from the DNA. This sample has 90,000 to 100,000 clones, with around 82% found just once. This TCR was sampled from a man aged 65 to 79 with active or convalescent COVID-19. The rearrangement links TRBV3-1 (or the pseudogene TRBV3-2) to TRBJ2-3; 10 nucleotides align to TRBD2. The sample consisted of peripheral blood. In DNA form, the CDR3 reads TGTGCCAGCAGCCAAGATAGCGGGGGGAACACAGATACGCAGTATTTT. It is translated as CASSQDSGGNTDTQYF.